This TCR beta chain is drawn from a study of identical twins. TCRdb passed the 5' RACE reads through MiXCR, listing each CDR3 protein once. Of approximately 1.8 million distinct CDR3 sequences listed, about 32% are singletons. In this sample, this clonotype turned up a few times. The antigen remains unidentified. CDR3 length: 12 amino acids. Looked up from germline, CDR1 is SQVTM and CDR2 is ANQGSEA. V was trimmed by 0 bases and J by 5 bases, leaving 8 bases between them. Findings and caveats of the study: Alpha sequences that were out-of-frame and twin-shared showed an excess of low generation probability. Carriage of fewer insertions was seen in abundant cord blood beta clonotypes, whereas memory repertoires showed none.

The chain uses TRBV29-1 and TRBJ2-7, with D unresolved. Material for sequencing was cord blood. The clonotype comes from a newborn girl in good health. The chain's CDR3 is CSVEDSGNEQYF. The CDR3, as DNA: TGCAGCGTTGAAGACTCAGGAAACGAGCAGTACTTC.